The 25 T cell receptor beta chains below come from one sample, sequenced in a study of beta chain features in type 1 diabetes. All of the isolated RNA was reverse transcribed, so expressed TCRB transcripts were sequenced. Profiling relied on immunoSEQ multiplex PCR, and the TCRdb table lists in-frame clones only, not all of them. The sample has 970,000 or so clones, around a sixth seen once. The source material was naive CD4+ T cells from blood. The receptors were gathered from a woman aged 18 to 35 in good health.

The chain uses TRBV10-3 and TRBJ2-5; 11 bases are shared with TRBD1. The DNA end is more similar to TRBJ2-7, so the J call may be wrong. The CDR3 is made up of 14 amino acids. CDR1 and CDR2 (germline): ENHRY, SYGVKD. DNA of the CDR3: TGTGCCATCAGGGGACAGGGGGATCCTGGCGAGCAGTACTTC. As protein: CAIRGQGDPGEQYF.

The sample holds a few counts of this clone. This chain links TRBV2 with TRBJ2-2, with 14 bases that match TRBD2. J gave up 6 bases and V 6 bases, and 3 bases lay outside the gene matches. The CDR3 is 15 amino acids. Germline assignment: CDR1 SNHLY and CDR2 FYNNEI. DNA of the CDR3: TGTGCCAGCAGGGGGACTAGCGGGAGAGCCGGGGAGCTGTTTTTT. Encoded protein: CASRGTSGRAGELFF. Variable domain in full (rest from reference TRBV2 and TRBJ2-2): EPEVTQTPSHQVTQMGQEVILRCVPISNHLYFYWYRQILGQKVEFLVSFYNNEISEKSEIFDDQFSVERPDGSNFTLKIRSTKLEDSAMYFCASRGTSGRAGELFFGEGSRLTVL.

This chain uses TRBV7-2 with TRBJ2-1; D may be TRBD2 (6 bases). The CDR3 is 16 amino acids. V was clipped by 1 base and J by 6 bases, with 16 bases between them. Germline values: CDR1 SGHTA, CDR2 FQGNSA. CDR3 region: CASSLVQARGSNEQFF. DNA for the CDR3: TGTGCCAGCAGCTTAGTCCAGGCGCGGGGTTCCAATGAGCAGTTCTTC.

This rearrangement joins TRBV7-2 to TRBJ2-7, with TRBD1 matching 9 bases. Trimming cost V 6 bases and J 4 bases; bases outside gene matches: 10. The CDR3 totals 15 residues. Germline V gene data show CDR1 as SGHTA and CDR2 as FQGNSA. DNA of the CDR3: TGTGCCAGCAGTCCAGGCCCGGGACAGGGATACGAGCAGTACTTC. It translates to CASSPGPGQGYEQYF.

Here the CDR3 reads CASSSRTSGSLEQYF. In nucleotides, the CDR3 is TGTGCCAGCAGCTCACGGACTAGCGGGAGTCTCGAGCAGTACTTC. The V gene is TRBV7-2, the J gene TRBJ2-5; 13 nucleotides agree with TRBD2. The closer fit of TRBJ2-7 to the DNA end suggests the J call may be wrong. The CDR3 runs to 15 residues. Germline lookup yields CDR1 SGHTA and CDR2 FQGNSA.

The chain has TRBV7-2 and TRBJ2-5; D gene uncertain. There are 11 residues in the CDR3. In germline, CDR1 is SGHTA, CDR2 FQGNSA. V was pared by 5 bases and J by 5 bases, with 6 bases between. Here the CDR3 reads CASSMAETQYF. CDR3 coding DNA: TGTGCCAGCAGCATGGCCGAGACCCAGTACTTC.

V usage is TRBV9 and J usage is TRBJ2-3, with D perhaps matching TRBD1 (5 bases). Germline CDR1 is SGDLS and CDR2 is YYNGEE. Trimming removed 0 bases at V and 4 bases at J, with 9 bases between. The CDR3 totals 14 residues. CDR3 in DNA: TGTGCCAGCAGCGTAGAGGGGCACGCAGATACGCAGTATTTT. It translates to CASSVEGHADTQYF.

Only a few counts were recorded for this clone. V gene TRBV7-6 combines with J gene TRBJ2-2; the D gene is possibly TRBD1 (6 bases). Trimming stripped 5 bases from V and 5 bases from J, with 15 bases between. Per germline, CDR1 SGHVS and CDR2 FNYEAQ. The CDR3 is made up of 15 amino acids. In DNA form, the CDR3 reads TGTGCCAGCAGCGTCCGGGACACCCCAACCGGGGAGCTGTTTTTT. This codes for CASSVRDTPTGELFF.

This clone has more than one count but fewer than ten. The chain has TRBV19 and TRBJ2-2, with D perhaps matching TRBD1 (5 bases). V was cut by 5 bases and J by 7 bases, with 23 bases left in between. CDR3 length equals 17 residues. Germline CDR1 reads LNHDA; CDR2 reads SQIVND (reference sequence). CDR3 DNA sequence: TGTGCCAGTAGTTCTTCTCAGTTAAGACTTAGGGGCGGGGAGCTGTTTTTT. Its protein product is CASSSSQLRLRGGELFF.

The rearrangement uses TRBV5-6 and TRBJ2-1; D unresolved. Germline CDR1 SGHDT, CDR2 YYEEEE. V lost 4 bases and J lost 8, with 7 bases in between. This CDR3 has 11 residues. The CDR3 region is CASSQAYEQFF. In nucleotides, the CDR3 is TGTGCCAGCAGCCAGGCATATGAGCAGTTCTTC.

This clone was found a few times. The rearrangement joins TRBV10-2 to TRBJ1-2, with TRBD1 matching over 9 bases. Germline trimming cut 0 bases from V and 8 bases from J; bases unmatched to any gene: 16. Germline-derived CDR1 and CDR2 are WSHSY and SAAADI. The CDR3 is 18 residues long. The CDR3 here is CASSESVGTGRSGKGYTF. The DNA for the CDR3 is TGCGCCAGCAGTGAGTCGGTCGGGACAGGGAGGTCCGGGAAGGGCTACACCTTC.

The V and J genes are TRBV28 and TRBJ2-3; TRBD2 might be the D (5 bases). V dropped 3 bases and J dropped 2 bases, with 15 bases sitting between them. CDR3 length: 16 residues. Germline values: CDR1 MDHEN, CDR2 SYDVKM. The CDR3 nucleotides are TGTGCCAGCAGTTTTTCGGGCGGGCGTGTCACAGATACGCAGTATTTT. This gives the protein CASSFSGGRVTDTQYF. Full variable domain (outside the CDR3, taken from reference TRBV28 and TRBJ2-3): DVKVTQSSRYLVKRTGEKVFLECVQDMDHENMFWYRQDPGLGLRLIYFSYDVKMKEKGDIPEGYSVSREKKERFSLILESASTNQTSMYLCASSFSGGRVTDTQYFGPGTRLTVL.

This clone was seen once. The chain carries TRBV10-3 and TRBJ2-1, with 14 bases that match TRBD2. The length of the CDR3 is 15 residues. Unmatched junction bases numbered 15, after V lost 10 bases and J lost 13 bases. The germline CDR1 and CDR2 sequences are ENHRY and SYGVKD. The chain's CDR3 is CASREGLAGGSEQFF. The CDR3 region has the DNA TGTGCCAGCAGAGAAGGACTAGCGGGAGGCAGTGAACAGTTCTTC.

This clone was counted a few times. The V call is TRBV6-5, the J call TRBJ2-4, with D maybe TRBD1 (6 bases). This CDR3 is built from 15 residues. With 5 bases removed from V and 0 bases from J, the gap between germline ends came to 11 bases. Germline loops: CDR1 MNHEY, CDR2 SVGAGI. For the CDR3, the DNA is TGTGCCAGCAGTCGGGACATTTTAGCCAAAAACATTCAGTACTTC. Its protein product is CASSRDILAKNIQYF.

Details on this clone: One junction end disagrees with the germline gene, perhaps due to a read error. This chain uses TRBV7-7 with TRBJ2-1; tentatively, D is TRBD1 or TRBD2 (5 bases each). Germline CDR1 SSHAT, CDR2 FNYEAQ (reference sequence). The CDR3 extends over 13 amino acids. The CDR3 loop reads CASSPREWAEQFF. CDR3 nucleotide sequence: TGTGCTAGCAGCCCCAGGGAGTGGGCCGAGCAGTTCTTC.

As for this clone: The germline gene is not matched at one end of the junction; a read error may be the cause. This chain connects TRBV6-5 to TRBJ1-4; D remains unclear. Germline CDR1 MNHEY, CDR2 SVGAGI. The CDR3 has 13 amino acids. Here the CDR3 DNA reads TGTGCCAGCAGTGAGTCTCGTACGGAAAGACTGTTTTTT. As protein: CASSESRTERLFF.

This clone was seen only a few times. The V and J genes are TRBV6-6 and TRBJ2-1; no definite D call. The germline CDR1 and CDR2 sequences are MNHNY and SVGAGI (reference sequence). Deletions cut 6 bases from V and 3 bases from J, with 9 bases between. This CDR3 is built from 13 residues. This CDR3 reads CASRGAGYNEQFF. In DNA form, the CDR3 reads TGTGCCAGCAGGGGTGCTGGCTACAATGAGCAGTTCTTC.

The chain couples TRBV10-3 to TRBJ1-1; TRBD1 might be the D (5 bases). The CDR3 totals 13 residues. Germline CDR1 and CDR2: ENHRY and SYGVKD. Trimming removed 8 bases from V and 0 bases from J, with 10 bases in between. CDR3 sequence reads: CAIRGTLNTEAFF. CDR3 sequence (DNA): TGTGCCATCCGTGGGACCCTGAACACTGAAGCTTTCTTT.

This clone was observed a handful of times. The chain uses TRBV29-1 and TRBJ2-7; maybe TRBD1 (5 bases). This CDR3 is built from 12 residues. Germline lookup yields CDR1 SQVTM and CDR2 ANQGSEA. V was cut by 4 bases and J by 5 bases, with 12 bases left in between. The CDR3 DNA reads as TGCAGCGTTGGGGGTAGGGGAAACGAGCAGTACTTC. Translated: CSVGGRGNEQYF.

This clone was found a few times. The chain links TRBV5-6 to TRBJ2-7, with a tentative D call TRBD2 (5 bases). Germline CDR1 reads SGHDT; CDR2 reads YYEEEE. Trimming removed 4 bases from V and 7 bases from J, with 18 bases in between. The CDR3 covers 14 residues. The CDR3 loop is CASSLDGGSREQYF. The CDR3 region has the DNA TGTGCCAGCAGCCTAGATGGAGGCTCGAGGGAGCAGTACTTC.

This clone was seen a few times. The CDR3 sequence: CASSEEAGAWNEQFF. In DNA, the CDR3 is TGTGCCAGCAGTGAAGAGGCAGGAGCTTGGAATGAGCAGTTCTTC. V and J are TRBV2 and TRBJ2-1; D is ambiguous. The CDR3 spans 15 residues. Trimming pared 1 base from V and 7 bases from J, leaving 14 bases between. Per the germline V gene, CDR1 is SNHLY and CDR2 is FYNNEI. Using reference TRBV2 and TRBJ2-1 for the parts outside the CDR3, the full variable domain is EPEVTQTPSHQVTQMGQEVILRCVPISNHLYFYWYRQILGQKVEFLVSFYNNEISEKSEIFDDQFSVERPDGSNFTLKIRSTKLEDSAMYFCASSEEAGAWNEQFFGPGTRLTVL.

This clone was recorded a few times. The CDR3: CASGEPGTPEEAFF. CDR3 coding DNA: TGTGCCAGCGGGGAACCCGGGACCCCCGAGGAAGCTTTCTTT. This chain links TRBV6-6 with TRBJ1-1, with D possibly matching TRBD1 (5 bases). The V end lost 8 bases, the J end lost 8 bases, and 21 bases lay between the germline ends. The CDR3 sequence is 14 residues long. Germline CDR1 is MNHNY and CDR2 is SVGAGI (reference sequence).

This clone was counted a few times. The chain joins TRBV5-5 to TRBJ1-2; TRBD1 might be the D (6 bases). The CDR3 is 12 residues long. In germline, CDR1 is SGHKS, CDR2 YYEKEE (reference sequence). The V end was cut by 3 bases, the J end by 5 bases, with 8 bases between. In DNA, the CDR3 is TGTGCCAGCAGCTACGGACAGTATGGCTACACCTTC. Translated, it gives CASSYGQYGYTF.

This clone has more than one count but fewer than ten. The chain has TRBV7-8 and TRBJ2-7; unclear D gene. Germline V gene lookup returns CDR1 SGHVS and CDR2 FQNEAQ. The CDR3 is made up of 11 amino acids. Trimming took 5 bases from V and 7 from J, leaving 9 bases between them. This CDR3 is CASSTRREQYF. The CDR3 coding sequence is TGTGCCAGCAGCACTCGACGGGAGCAGTACTTC.

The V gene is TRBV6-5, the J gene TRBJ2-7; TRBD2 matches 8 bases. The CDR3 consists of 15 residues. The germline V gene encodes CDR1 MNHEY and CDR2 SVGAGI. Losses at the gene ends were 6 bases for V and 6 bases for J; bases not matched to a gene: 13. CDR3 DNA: TGTGCCAGCAGAACGTCGGCTAGCGGGCCCCTCGAGCAGTACTTC. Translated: CASRTSASGPLEQYF.